Reported below is one T cell receptor (beta chain). The antigen is not known. Here immunoSEQ multiplex PCR was the method, and the copy in TCRdb shows in-frame clones only, minus some. This table has approximately 17,000 clones, about 80% appearing once. Per germline, CDR1 SGHRS and CDR2 YFSETQ. Between the trimmed V and J ends, which lost 6 bases and 4 bases, there was a span of 14 bases. This CDR3 is built from 14 residues. These data are taken from a study of OX40 agonist ivuxolimab in advanced cancers. Study-level results: Certain nonresponders additionally had low normalized T-cell clonal expansion.

The sequences come from CD4+ or CD8+ T cells sorted from blood, collected in a trial of the OX40 agonist ivuxolimab. The chain joins TRBV5-1 to TRBJ2-1; D possibly matches TRBD1 or TRBD2 (6 bases each). This receptor was obtained from an adult with an advanced solid tumor such as melanoma, head and neck, liver or kidney cancer. The CDR3 loop is CASIPGDLYNEQFF. The CDR3 region has the DNA TGCGCCAGCATCCCAGGGGACTTGTACAATGAGCAGTTCTTC. Drawing the rest from reference TRBV5-1 and TRBJ2-1, the complete variable domain is KAGVTQTPRYLIKTRGQQVTLSCSPISGHRSVSWYQQTPGQGLQFLFEYFSETQRNKGNFPGRFSGRQFSNSRSEMNVSTLELGDSALYLCASIPGDLYNEQFFGPGTRLTVL.